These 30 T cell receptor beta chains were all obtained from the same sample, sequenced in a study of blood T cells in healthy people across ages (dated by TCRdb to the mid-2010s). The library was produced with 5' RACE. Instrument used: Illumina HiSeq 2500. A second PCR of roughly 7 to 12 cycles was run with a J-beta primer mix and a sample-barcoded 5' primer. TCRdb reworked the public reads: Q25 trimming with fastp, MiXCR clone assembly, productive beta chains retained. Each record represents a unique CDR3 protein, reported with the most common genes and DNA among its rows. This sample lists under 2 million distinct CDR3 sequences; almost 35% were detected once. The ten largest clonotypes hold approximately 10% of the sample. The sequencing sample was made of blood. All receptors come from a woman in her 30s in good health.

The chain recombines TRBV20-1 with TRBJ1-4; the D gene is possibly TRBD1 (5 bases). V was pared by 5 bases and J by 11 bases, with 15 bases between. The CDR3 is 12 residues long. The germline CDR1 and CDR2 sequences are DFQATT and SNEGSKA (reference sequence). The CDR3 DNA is TGCAGTGCTCAAGAAGGGGTGGAGAAACTGTTTTTT. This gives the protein CSAQEGVEKLFF.

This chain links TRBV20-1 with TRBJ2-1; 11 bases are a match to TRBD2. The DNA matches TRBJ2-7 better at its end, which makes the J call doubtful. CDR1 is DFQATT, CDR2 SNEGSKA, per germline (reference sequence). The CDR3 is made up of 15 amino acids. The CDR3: CSARDLSGGALEQYF. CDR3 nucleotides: TGCAGTGCTAGAGATCTTAGCGGGGGGGCCTTAGAGCAGTACTTC.

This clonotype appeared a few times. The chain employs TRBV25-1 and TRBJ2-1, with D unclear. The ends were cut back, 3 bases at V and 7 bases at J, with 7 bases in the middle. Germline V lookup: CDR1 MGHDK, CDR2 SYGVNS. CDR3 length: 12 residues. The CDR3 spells CASSEAINEQFF. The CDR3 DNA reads TGTGCCAGCAGTGAGGCTATTAATGAGCAGTTCTTC.

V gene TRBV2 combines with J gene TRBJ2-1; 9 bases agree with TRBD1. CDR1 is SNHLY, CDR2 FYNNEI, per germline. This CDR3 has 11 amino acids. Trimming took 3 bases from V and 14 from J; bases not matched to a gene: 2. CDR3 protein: CASSEWDREFF. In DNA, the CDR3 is TGTGCCAGCAGTGAGTGGGACAGGGAGTTCTTC.

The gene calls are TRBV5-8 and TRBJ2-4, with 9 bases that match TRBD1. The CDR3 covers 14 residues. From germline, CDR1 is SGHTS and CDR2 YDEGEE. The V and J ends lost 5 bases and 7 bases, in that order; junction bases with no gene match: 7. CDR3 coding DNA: TGTGCCAGCAGTTCGGGACAGGGAGGGAACATTCAGTACTTC. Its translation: CASSSGQGGNIQYF.

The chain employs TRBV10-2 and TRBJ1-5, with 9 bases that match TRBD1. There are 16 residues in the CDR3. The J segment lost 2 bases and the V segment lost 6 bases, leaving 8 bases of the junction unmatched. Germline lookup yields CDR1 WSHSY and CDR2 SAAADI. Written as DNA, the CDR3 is TGCGCCAGCAGCCCATTGGACAGGGGCGGCAATCAGCCCCAGCATTTT. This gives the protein CASSPLDRGGNQPQHF.

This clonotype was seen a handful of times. The CDR3 protein is CASSLERGLAADTQYF. CDR3 nucleotide sequence: TGCGCCAGCAGCTTGGAGCGGGGACTAGCGGCAGATACGCAGTATTTT. The chain combines TRBV5-1 with TRBJ2-3, with 11 bases that match TRBD2. The V gene's germline CDR1 is SGHRS and CDR2 YFSETQ. This CDR3 region has 16 residues. V lost 0 bases, J lost 4 bases, and 4 bases stayed unmatched.

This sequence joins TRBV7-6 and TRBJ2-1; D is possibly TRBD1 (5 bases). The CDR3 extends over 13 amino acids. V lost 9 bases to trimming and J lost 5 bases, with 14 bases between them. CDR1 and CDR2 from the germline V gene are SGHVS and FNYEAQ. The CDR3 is CASQGTPNNEQFF. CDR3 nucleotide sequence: TGTGCCAGTCAGGGTACGCCCAACAATGAGCAGTTCTTC.

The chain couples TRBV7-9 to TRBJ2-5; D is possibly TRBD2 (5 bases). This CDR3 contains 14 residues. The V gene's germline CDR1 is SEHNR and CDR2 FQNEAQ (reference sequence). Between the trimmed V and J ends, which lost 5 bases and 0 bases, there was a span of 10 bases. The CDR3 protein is CASSSGMYQETQYF. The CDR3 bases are TGTGCCAGCAGCAGCGGAATGTACCAAGAGACCCAGTACTTC. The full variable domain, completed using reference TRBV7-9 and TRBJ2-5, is DTGVSQNPRHKITKRGQNVTFRCDPISEHNRLYWYRQTLGQGPEFLTYFQNEAQLEKSRLLSDRFSAERPKGSFSTLEIQRTEQGDSAMYLCASSSGMYQETQYFGPGTRLLVL.

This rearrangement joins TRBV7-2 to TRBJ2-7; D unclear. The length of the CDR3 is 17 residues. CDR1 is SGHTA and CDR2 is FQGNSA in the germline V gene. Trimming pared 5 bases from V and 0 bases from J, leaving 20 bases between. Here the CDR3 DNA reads TGTGCCAGCAGCCCCCGGCCTATAGGGTTAAGCTCCTACGAGCAGTACTTC. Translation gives CASSPRPIGLSSYEQYF.

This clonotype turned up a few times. CDR3 sequence reads: CSVGPQGGLENTEAFF. Here the CDR3 DNA reads TGCAGCGTTGGTCCACAGGGGGGCCTGGAGAACACTGAAGCTTTCTTT. This chain joins TRBV29-1 and TRBJ1-1, with TRBD1 matching 8 bases. The germline V gene has CDR1 SQVTM and CDR2 ANQGSEA. The CDR3 has 16 amino acids. Trimming cost V 4 bases and J 1 base; bases outside gene matches: 11.

CDR3 bases: TGTGCCAGCAGCTTTAGAAGCGGGGGGGACACCGGGGAGCTGTTTTTT. Protein: CASSFRSGGDTGELFF. The chain recombines TRBV3-1 with TRBJ2-2; 10 bases fit TRBD2. The CDR3 runs 16 residues. V dropped 5 bases and J dropped 3; count of bases not matched to a gene: 6. Germline CDR1 is LGHDT and CDR2 is YNNKEL (reference sequence). The entire variable domain, with the rest obtained from reference TRBV3-1 and TRBJ2-2, is as follows: DTAVSQTPKYLVTQMGNDKSIKCEQNLGHDTMYWYKQDSKKFLKIMFSYNNKELIINETVPNRFSPKSPDKAHLNLHINSLELGDSAVYFCASSFRSGGDTGELFFGEGSRLTVL.

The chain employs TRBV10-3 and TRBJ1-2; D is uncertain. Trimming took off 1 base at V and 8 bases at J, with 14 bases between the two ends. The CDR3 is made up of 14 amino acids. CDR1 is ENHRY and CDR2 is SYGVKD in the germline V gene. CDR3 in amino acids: CAISEFESKGGYTF. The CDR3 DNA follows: TGTGCCATCAGTGAGTTTGAATCTAAAGGGGGCTACACCTTC.

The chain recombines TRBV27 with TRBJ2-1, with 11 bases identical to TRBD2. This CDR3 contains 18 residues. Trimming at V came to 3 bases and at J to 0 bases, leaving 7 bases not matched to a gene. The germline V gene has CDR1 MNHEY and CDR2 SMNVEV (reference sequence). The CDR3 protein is CASSFGLAGPISYNEQFF. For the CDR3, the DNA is TGTGCCAGCAGTTTCGGACTAGCGGGTCCGATCTCCTACAATGAGCAGTTCTTC.

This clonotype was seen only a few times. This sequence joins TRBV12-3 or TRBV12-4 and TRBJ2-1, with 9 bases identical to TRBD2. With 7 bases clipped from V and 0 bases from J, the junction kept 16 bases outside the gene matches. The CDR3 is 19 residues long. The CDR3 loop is CASISSGLAIDDSYNEQFF. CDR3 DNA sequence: TGTGCCAGCATTTCCTCCGGACTAGCGATAGATGACTCCTACAATGAGCAGTTCTTC.

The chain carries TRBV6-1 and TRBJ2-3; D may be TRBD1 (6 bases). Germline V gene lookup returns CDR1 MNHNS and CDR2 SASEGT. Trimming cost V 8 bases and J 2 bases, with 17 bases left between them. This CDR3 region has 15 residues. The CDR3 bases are TGTGCCAGCTTAATCCAGGGGCAAGTCACAGATACGCAGTATTTT. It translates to CASLIQGQVTDTQYF.

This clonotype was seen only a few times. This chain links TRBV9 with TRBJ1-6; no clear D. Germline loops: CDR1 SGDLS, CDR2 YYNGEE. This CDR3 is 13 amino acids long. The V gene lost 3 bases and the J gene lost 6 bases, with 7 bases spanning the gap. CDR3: CASSAQLNSPLHF. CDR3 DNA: TGTGCCAGCAGCGCCCAACTTAATTCACCCCTCCACTTT.

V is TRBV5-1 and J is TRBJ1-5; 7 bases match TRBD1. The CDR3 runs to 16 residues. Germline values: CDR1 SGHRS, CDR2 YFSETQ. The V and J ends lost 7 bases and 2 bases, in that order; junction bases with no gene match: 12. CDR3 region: CASPVQGRDGNQPQHF. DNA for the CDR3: TGCGCCAGCCCTGTACAGGGGAGAGATGGCAATCAGCCCCAGCATTTT.

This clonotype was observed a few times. CDR3 bases: TGCGCCAGCAGCCAAGTCGGGGGGCCGGTTGAAGCTTTCTTT. Protein: CASSQVGGPVEAFF. V usage is TRBV4-1 and J usage is TRBJ1-1; D might be TRBD1 (6 bases). Germline V gene lookup returns CDR1 MGHRA and CDR2 YSYEKL. Between the trimmed V and J ends, which lost 1 base and 7 bases, there was a span of 13 bases. The CDR3 runs to 14 residues.

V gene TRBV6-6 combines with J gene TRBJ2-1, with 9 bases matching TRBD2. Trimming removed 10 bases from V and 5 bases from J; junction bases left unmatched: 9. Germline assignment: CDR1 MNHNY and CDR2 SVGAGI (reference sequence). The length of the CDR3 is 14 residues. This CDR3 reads CAIQERGADNEQFF. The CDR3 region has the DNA TGTGCCATCCAGGAGCGGGGGGCAGACAATGAGCAGTTCTTC.

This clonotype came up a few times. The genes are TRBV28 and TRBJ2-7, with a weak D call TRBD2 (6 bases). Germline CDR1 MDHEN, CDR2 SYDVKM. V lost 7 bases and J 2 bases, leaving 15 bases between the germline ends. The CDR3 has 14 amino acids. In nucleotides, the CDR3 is TGTGCCAGCACCCGTGGAGGGAGAGCCTACGAGCAGTACTTC. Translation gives CASTRGGRAYEQYF.

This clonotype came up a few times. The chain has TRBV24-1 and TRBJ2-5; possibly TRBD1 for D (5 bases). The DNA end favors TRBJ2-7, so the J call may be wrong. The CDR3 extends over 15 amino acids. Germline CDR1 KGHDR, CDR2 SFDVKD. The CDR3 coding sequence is TGTGCCACCAGTGACTCCAGGGAAGTGCCTTACGAGCAGTACTTC. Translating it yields CATSDSREVPYEQYF.

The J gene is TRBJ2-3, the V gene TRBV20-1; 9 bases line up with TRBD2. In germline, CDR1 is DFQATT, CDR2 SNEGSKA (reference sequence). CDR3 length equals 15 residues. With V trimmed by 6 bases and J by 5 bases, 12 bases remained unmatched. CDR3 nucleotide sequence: TGCAGTGCGACCACCTTAGCGGGAGCGATAGATACGCAGTATTTT. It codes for CSATTLAGAIDTQYF.

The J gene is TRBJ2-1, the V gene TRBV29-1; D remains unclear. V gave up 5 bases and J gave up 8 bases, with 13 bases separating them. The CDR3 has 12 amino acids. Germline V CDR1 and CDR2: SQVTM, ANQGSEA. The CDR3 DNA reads TGCAGCGTTCGGGCCACTGGGTATGAGCAGTTCTTC. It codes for CSVRATGYEQFF.

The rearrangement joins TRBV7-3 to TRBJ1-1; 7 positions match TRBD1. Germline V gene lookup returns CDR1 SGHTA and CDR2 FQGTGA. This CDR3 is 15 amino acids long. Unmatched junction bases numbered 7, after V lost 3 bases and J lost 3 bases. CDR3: CASSFDRADDTEAFF. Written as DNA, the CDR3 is TGTGCCAGCAGCTTCGACAGGGCAGATGACACTGAAGCTTTCTTT.

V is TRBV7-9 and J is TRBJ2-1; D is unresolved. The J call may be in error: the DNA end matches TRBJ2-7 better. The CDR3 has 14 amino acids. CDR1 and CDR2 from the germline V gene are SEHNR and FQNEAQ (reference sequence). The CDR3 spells CASSHRVSYNEQYF. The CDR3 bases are TGTGCCAGCAGCCACCGAGTCTCCTACAATGAGCAGTACTTC.

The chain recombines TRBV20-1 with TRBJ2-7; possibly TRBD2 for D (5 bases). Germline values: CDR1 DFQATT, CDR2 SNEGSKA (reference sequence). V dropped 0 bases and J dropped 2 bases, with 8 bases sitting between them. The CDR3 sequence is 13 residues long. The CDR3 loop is CSARDSVTYEQYF. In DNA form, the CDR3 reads TGCAGTGCTAGAGATAGCGTAACCTACGAGCAGTACTTC.

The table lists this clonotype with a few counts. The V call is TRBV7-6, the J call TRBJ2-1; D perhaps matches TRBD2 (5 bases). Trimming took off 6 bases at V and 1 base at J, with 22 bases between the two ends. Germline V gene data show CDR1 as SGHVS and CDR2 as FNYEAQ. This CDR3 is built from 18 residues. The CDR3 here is CASSRSEAEEASYNEQFF. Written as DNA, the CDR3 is TGTGCCAGCAGTCGATCGGAGGCTGAGGAGGCGTCCTACAATGAGCAGTTCTTC. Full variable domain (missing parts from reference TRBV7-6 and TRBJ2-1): GAGVSQSPRYKVTKRGQDVALRCDPISGHVSLYWYRQALGQGPEFLTYFNYEAQQDKSGLPNDRFSAERPEGSISTLTIQRTEQRDSAMYRCASSRSEAEEASYNEQFFGPGTRLTVL.

The CDR3 DNA reads as TGTGCCAGCAATCGACGGTCCTACAATGAGCAGTTCTTC. Encoded protein: CASNRRSYNEQFF. This chain connects TRBV28 to TRBJ2-1; D gene unclear. This CDR3 region has 13 residues. CDR1 and CDR2 from the germline V gene are MDHEN and SYDVKM. V gave up 7 bases and J gave up 1 base, with 8 bases separating them.

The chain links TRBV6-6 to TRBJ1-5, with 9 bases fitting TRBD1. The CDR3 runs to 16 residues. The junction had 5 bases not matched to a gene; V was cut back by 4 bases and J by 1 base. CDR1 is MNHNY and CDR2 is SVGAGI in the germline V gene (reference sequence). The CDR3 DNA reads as TGTGCCAGCAGTTCCCTGGGACAGGGAAGCAATCAGCCCCAGCATTTT. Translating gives CASSSLGQGSNQPQHF.